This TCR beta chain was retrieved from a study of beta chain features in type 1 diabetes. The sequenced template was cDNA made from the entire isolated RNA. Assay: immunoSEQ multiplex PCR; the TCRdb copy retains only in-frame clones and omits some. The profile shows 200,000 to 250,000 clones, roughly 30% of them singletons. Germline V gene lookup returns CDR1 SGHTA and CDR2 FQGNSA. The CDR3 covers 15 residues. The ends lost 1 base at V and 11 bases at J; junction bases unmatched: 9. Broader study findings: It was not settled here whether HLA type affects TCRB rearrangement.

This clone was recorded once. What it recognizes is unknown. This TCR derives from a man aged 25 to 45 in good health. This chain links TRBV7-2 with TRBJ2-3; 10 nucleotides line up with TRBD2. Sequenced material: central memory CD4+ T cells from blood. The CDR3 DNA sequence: TGTGCCAGCAGCTTAGAACTAGCGGGACACATTTGGCAGTATTTT. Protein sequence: CASSLELAGHIWQYF.